This T cell receptor (beta chain) was identified during a study of blood T cell repertoires in COVID-19. Only in-frame clones appear in the TCRdb table, and some are missing; sequencing was by immunoSEQ multiplex PCR. Here the sample spans approximately 380,000 clones, 85% being singletons. Germline values: CDR1 MNHEY, CDR2 SMNVEV (reference sequence). The CDR3 has 14 residues. With 3 bases removed from V and 2 bases from J, the gap between germline ends came to 11 bases. Sequenced: peripheral blood. V is TRBV27 and J is TRBJ2-7; no clear D gene. The receptor comes from a woman aged 18-29 years with acute or convalescent COVID-19. DNA for the CDR3: TGTGCCAGCAGTTTGTGGTCAGACACCTACGAGCAGTACTTC. As protein: CASSLWSDTYEQYF.